The entry below describes one T cell receptor (beta chain). Its antigen is not yet known. No base quality values were provided; no much bigger clone lies one nucleotide off. TCRbeta CDR3 regions were amplified from genomic DNA using the immunoSEQ Assay, a bias-controlled multiplex PCR. The source study handled its data this way. The number of nucleated cells in each sample was estimated by amplification of reference gene primers within the assay. To quantify the absolute abundance of each unique TCRbeta CDR3 rearrangement, sequence reads were collapsed and filtered. For each sample, productive Simpson clonality was calculated as the square root of Simpson's diversity index across productive rearrangements. The source is immuneACCESS, and TCRdb retained only in-frame sequences with V and J called. Part of the clones is not carried over; for the studies checked, unresolved V genes explain less than half of this, and the remainder is unexplained. V, J and clone size are those of that table, while D and trimming were read from the DNA. Within this sample are some 260,000 clones, with roughly 85% of them counted one time only. Clones ranked in the top ten supply 3% to 3.5% of the sample.

This sample was included in a study of blood T cell repertoires in COVID-19 (dated by TCRdb to 2020 to 2021). General notes on the study: Collaborator samples came from the United States, Italy and Spain and covered acute and convalescent phases of COVID-19. The material from the prospective study consisted of cDNA or gDNA derived from T cells, B-cell-depleted T cells, or PBMCs. Deeply sampled blood TCRbeta repertoires from subjects exposed to, actively infected with, or recovered from COVID-19 were included in the dataset. The repertoires were released in a freely available public database intended as a resource for research on the immune response to SARS-CoV-2. The samples were drawn from the first 160 participants of the ongoing ImmuneRACE study and from 1,254 subjects provided by 6 global collaborators. Nearly every sample came with metadata listing a de-identified subject ID, COVID-19 status, age in years and sex. Where HLA class I and class II types were available, the types were taken from metadata supplied by the sample provider, not from assay-based typing.

Results the study describes overall, beyond this receptor: Clinical and demographic metadata were provided uncurated, with the amount varying by source and participant.

The collaborating institutions used their own protocols to collect whole blood in K2EDTA tubes. For TCRbeta analysis, collaborators shipped samples as frozen whole blood, isolated PBMCs, or DNA extracted from either of those sample types. V loses 2 bases of germline sequence and J loses 0 bases, and the interval between the two ends is 11 bases. Measured from the cysteine to the phenylalanine, the CDR3 is 16 residues long. Only the CDR3 portion is preserved as DNA: 48 bases, with reading frame beginning at the first base. Reading the germline V gene (reference sequence) gives CDR1 SEHNR and CDR2 FQNEAQ.

This TCR came from a young man with active or convalescent COVID-19. Sequenced input: peripheral blood. This sequence uses TRBV7-9 and TRBJ1-5, with TRBD1 perhaps the D gene, on 5 matching bases. The CDR3: CASSLRGGASNQPQHF. Here is the DNA: TGTGCCAGCAGCTTACGGGGCGGGGCTAGCAATCAGCCCCAGCATTTT.